This TCR beta chain came from a study of shared clonotypes between healthy human individuals. Findings of the study overall: Apart from blood, nothing was sampled; tissue repertoires likely differ.

This CDR3 region has 18 residues. Unmatched junction bases numbered 11, after V lost 2 bases and J lost 1 base. The germline V gene has CDR1 SGDLS and CDR2 YYNGEE. Original processing notes: Filtering differed for immunoSEQ, which gave only junction sequences without quality scores. The method was immunoSEQ multiplex PCR; TCRdb's version includes in-frame clones alone and lacks a portion of them. The V and J calls and clone size were taken over from that table, and D and trimming were inferred from the DNA. The table has about 980,000 clones, over 60% seen once. This clone appeared a single time. The antigen remains undetermined.

This clonotype originated in a man younger than 35 in good health. Sequencing was carried out using memory CD4+ T cells sorted from blood. Subset defined: CD45RA-negative fraction. The chain employs TRBV9 and TRBJ2-1, with 8 nucleotides matching TRBD2. CDR3 protein: CASSVSYAGGASYNEQFF. CDR3 bases: TGTGCCAGCAGCGTCTCCTACGCGGGAGGAGCTTCCTACAATGAGCAGTTCTTC. The full variable domain, rest sourced from reference TRBV9 and TRBJ2-1, is DSGVTQTPKHLITATGQRVTLRCSPRSGDLSVYWYQQSLDQGLQFLIQYYNGEERAKGNILERFSAQQFPDLHSELNLSSLELGDSALYFCASSVSYAGGASYNEQFFGPGTRLTVL.